These 32 T cell receptor beta chains share one sample of origin, sequenced in a study of sequential checkpoint blockade in melanoma. Documented treatment: randomized to nivolumab then ipilimumab (arm A) or the reverse (arm B). The method was immunoSEQ multiplex PCR; TCRdb's version includes in-frame clones alone and lacks a portion of them. There are about 27,000 clones in the sample; approximately 80% occur only once, and less than 15% lies in the top ten. Specimen: CD8+ T cells sorted from blood (inferred from file names), collected from a patient given nivolumab and ipilimumab in sequence. These receptors were taken from a human donor with melanoma.

The V call is TRBV6-5, the J call TRBJ1-1; D is uncertain. CDR3 size: 11 residues. The V gene's germline CDR1 is MNHEY and CDR2 SVGAGI. The V end lost 8 bases, the J end lost 6 bases, and 10 bases lay between the germline ends. CDR3 sequence reads: CASWQVAEAFF. DNA of the CDR3: TGTGCCAGCTGGCAGGTCGCTGAAGCTTTCTTT.

CDR3 region: CASSLNRARDEQYF. For the CDR3, the DNA is TGCGCCAGCAGCTTAAACAGGGCCCGGGACGAGCAGTACTTC. The chain links TRBV5-1 to TRBJ2-7; D might be TRBD1 (6 bases). The CDR3 length is 14 residues. Between the trimmed V and J ends, which lost 2 bases and 5 bases, there was a span of 14 bases. The germline gives CDR1 SGHRS, CDR2 YFSETQ. Looking up the rest from reference TRBV5-1 and TRBJ2-7 gives the full variable domain: KAGVTQTPRYLIKTRGQQVTLSCSPISGHRSVSWYQQTPGQGLQFLFEYFSETQRNKGNFPGRFSGRQFSNSRSEMNVSTLELGDSALYLCASSLNRARDEQYFGPGTRLTVT.

The chain couples TRBV6-1 to TRBJ2-7, with D unresolved. V lost 2 bases, J lost 0 bases, and 11 bases lay in between. Per germline, CDR1 MNHNS and CDR2 SASEGT. There are 15 residues in the CDR3. This CDR3 is CASSEIPSSSYEQYF. The CDR3 coding sequence is TGTGCCAGCAGTGAAATCCCGAGTAGCTCCTACGAGCAGTACTTC.

V usage is TRBV28 and J usage is TRBJ2-1; 11 bases match TRBD2. Germline CDR1 reads MDHEN; CDR2 reads SYDVKM. The V and J ends lost 6 bases and 9 bases, in that order; junction bases with no gene match: 13. CDR3 length: 16 amino acids. This CDR3 is CASRPLPGLAVGEQFF. CDR3 DNA sequence: TGTGCCAGCAGACCCCTTCCGGGACTAGCGGTCGGTGAGCAGTTCTTC.

The chain uses TRBV19 and TRBJ2-3, with 9 bases identical to TRBD1. Germline lookup yields CDR1 LNHDA and CDR2 SQIVND (reference sequence). This CDR3 has 16 residues. J was trimmed by 6 bases and V by 3 bases; bases with no gene match: 10. The CDR3 loop reads CASSMYRDRVIDTQYF. In nucleotides, the CDR3 is TGTGCCAGTAGTATGTACCGGGACAGGGTAATCGATACGCAGTATTTT.

Sample share makes this clone medium-sized. The genes are TRBV19 and TRBJ2-6; possibly TRBD1 for D (5 bases). The CDR3 loop spans 15 amino acids. CDR1 and CDR2 (germline): LNHDA, SQIVND (reference sequence). V was cut by 7 bases and J by 0 bases, with 10 bases left in between. The CDR3 DNA reads as TGTGCCAGTAATCAGGGAAGCTCTGGGGCCAACGTCCTGACTTTC. Translated, it gives CASNQGSSGANVLTF.

This chain joins TRBV6-1 and TRBJ2-5; 8 bases map to TRBD1. CDR3 length: 14 amino acids. Trimming cost V 3 bases and J 7 bases; bases outside gene matches: 7. Germline CDR1 and CDR2: MNHNS and SASEGT. CDR3 in amino acids: CASSEGQASATQYF. CDR3 nucleotides: TGTGCCAGCAGTGAGGGACAGGCCTCGGCGACCCAGTACTTC.

The chain is built from TRBV21-1 and TRBJ1-6; the table's D call, TRBD1, has no DNA check behind it. TRBV21-1 is an annotated pseudogene. This CDR3 is built from 18 residues. This chain's CDR3 is CASSKFPDTASYNSPLHF. CDR3 DNA sequence: TGTGCCAGCAGCAAGTTTCCGGACACGGCCTCCTATAATTCACCCCTCCACTTT.

V usage is TRBV2 and J usage is TRBJ1-2, with 7 bases that match TRBD1. CDR1 is SNHLY, CDR2 FYNNEI, per germline. After removal of 8 bases from V and 4 bases from J, the junction contained 10 bases not matched to a gene. There are 14 residues in the CDR3. CDR3 DNA: TGTGCCAGCGCTGACAGGGAATATCTCTATGGCTACACCTTC. Translating gives CASADREYLYGYTF.

The chain has TRBV9 and TRBJ1-2; D is unclear. Between the trimmed V and J ends, which lost 1 base and 5 bases, there was a span of 21 bases. There are 17 residues in the CDR3. Germline-derived CDR1 and CDR2 are SGDLS and YYNGEE. The CDR3 sequence is CASSVTPLAPDQYGYTF. CDR3 coding DNA: TGTGCCAGCAGCGTAACTCCCCTAGCCCCCGACCAATATGGCTACACCTTC.

The chain couples TRBV28 to TRBJ1-5; perhaps TRBD1 as D (6 bases). Trimming stripped 6 bases from V and 3 bases from J, with 12 bases between. This CDR3 contains 14 residues. Looked up from germline, CDR1 is MDHEN and CDR2 is SYDVKM. CDR3 DNA: TGTGCCAGCAGACACAGGGTCTACAATCAGCCCCAGCATTTT. Translating gives CASRHRVYNQPQHF.

This clone was counted only a few times. The J gene is TRBJ2-3, the V gene TRBV6-9; 12 nucleotides align to TRBD2. CDR1 is MNHGY, CDR2 SVAAGI, per germline. J was trimmed by 4 bases and V by 6 bases; bases with no gene match: 5. This CDR3 region has 15 residues. DNA of the CDR3: TGTGCCAGCAGCGGACTAGCGGGGAGAGCAGATACGCAGTATTTT. Amino acids: CASSGLAGRADTQYF.

This sequence joins TRBV27 and TRBJ1-5; no reliable D call. Germline V CDR1 and CDR2: MNHEY, SMNVEV (reference sequence). The CDR3 is made up of 15 amino acids. V was shortened by 5 bases and J by 2 bases, with 13 bases between the two germline ends. Written as DNA, the CDR3 is TGTGCCAGCAGTGGCAGCGGGATCGGCAATCAGCCCCAGCATTTT. It yields the protein CASSGSGIGNQPQHF.

The rearrangement uses TRBV27 and TRBJ2-5; 7 nucleotides match TRBD1. The V and J ends lost 6 bases and 5 bases, in that order; junction bases with no gene match: 9. This CDR3 has 14 residues. Germline V gene sequence: CDR1 MNHEY, CDR2 SMNVEV (reference sequence). CDR3 bases: TGTGCCAGCAGCCGTCGACAGGGCGGGGAGACCCAGTACTTC. Translating it yields CASSRRQGGETQYF.

J is TRBJ2-7 and V is TRBV5-5; 8 nucleotides agree with TRBD2. CDR3 size: 16 residues. From germline, CDR1 is SGHKS and CDR2 YYEKEE (reference sequence). The J segment lost 5 bases and the V segment lost 4 bases, leaving 14 bases of the junction unmatched. CDR3 coding DNA: TGTGCCAGCAGCACCCACCCGGGGGGGATCTTGGACGAGCAGTACTTC. It yields the protein CASSTHPGGILDEQYF.

This sequence joins TRBV7-6 and TRBJ2-1; 7 nucleotides line up with TRBD1. Germline CDR1 reads SGHVS; CDR2 reads FNYEAQ. Germline trimming cut 5 bases from V and 8 bases from J; bases unmatched to any gene: 18. This CDR3 spans 17 amino acids. In DNA, the CDR3 is TGTGCCAGCAGCCCTGTGCCCGGGACAGTGGCGGGCGATGAGCAGTTCTTC. Residues: CASSPVPGTVAGDEQFF.

The genes are TRBV27 and TRBJ2-5, with unresolved D. Germline lookup yields CDR1 MNHEY and CDR2 SMNVEV (reference sequence). V lost 6 bases and J 3 bases, leaving 8 bases between the germline ends. The CDR3 totals 12 residues. CDR3: CASSPREETQYF. The CDR3 bases are TGTGCCAGCAGCCCTCGAGAAGAGACCCAGTACTTC.

This chain connects TRBV9 to TRBJ2-7, with 10 bases that match TRBD1. CDR3 length: 16 residues. Germline trimming cut 4 bases from V and 4 bases from J; bases unmatched to any gene: 11. Per germline, CDR1 SGDLS and CDR2 YYNGEE. The DNA for the CDR3 is TGTGCCAGCAGCAACACCGGGACAGGGGACGGATACGAGCAGTACTTC. It yields the protein CASSNTGTGDGYEQYF.

J is TRBJ2-2 and V is TRBV15; possibly TRBD2 for D (5 bases). Germline CDR1 is LNHNV and CDR2 is YYDKDF (reference sequence). CDR3 length: 14 residues. V was cut by 1 base and J by 4 bases, with 7 bases left in between. As DNA, the CDR3 is TGTGCCACCAGCAGAGTCACTAGCACCGGGGAGCTGTTTTTT. Its translation: CATSRVTSTGELFF.

This clone was picked up one time. The chain recombines TRBV5-6 with TRBJ2-7; 10 bases are shared with TRBD2. Germline lookup yields CDR1 SGHDT and CDR2 YYEEEE. V dropped 2 bases and J dropped 2; count of bases not matched to a gene: 4. This CDR3 is built from 15 residues. In nucleotides, the CDR3 is TGTGCCAGCAGCTTCGGGACTAGCGAACCCTACGAGCAGTACTTC. This codes for CASSFGTSEPYEQYF.

The genes are TRBV2 and TRBJ2-5, with 14 nucleotides matching TRBD2. V was clipped by 6 bases and J by 2 bases; unmatched bases: 5. The CDR3 has 16 residues. From germline, CDR1 is SNHLY and CDR2 FYNNEI. This CDR3 reads CASRPRLAGGQETQYF. DNA of the CDR3: TGTGCCAGCAGGCCGCGACTAGCGGGGGGGCAAGAGACCCAGTACTTC.

V gene TRBV7-9 combines with J gene TRBJ2-7, with 9 bases aligning to TRBD1. The CDR3 consists of 15 residues. Trimming took 5 bases from V and 2 from J; bases not matched to a gene: 7. Looked up from germline, CDR1 is SEHNR and CDR2 is FQNEAQ (reference sequence). In DNA, the CDR3 is TGTGCCAGCAGCCCAGAAGGGACAGGGACCTACGAGCAGTACTTC. Protein: CASSPEGTGTYEQYF.

This chain uses TRBV27 with TRBJ1-1, with D perhaps matching TRBD1 (6 bases). V dropped 7 bases and J dropped 0 bases, with 12 bases sitting between them. This CDR3 contains 14 residues. Germline assignment: CDR1 MNHEY and CDR2 SMNVEV (reference sequence). For the CDR3, the DNA is TGTGCCAGCAAGGAAGGGGGTATGAACACTGAAGCTTTCTTT. It specifies CASKEGGMNTEAFF.

The sample holds many counts of this clone. The rearrangement uses TRBV11-3 and TRBJ1-6; 7 positions agree with TRBD1. This CDR3 spans 16 amino acids. The germline gives CDR1 SGHNT, CDR2 YENEEA. Trimming removed 4 bases from V and 6 bases from J; junction bases left unmatched: 9. In DNA form, the CDR3 reads TGTGCCAGCAGCTCACGGTCCGGGACAGTTAATTCACCCCTCCACTTT. Protein product: CASSSRSGTVNSPLHF. Drawing the rest from reference TRBV11-3 and TRBJ1-6, the complete variable domain is EAGVVQSPRYKIIEKKQPVAFWCNPISGHNTLYWYLQNLGQGPELLIRYENEEAVDDSQLPKDRFSAERLKGVDSTLKIQPAELGDSAVYLCASSSRSGTVNSPLHFGNGTRLTVT.

The chain recombines TRBV11-2 with TRBJ2-3; 12 bases are shared with TRBD2. CDR1 is SGHAT and CDR2 is FQNNGV in the germline V gene. There are 16 residues in the CDR3. V was clipped by 4 bases and J by 0 bases; unmatched bases: 2. In DNA, the CDR3 is TGTGCCAGCAGCTCACTAGCGGGGGGTAGCACAGATACGCAGTATTTT. This encodes CASSSLAGGSTDTQYF. Variable domain in full (rest from reference TRBV11-2 and TRBJ2-3): EAGVAQSPRYKIIEKRQSVAFWCNPISGHATLYWYQQILGQGPKLLIQFQNNGVVDDSQLPKDRFSAERLKGVDSTLKIQPAKLEDSAVYLCASSSLAGGSTDTQYFGPGTRLTVL.

The V and J genes are TRBV10-3 and TRBJ1-1, with no clear D. This CDR3 spans 13 amino acids. Germline CDR1 reads ENHRY; CDR2 reads SYGVKD. V lost 5 bases to trimming and J lost 4 bases, with 11 bases between them. The CDR3 sequence: CAISLEGGTEAFF. The CDR3 nucleotides are TGTGCCATCAGTCTGGAAGGAGGCACTGAAGCTTTCTTT.

The V and J genes are TRBV7-9 and TRBJ1-2, with 7 bases fitting TRBD1. Trimming took 1 base from V and 4 from J; bases not matched to a gene: 3. The CDR3 has 14 amino acids. Germline V gives CDR1 SEHNR, CDR2 FQNEAQ (reference sequence). CDR3 coding DNA: TGTGCCAGCAGCTTAGGGGGACAGCTCTATGGCTACACCTTC. This translates into CASSLGGQLYGYTF.

This clone came up a few times. V is TRBV5-1 and J is TRBJ1-2; 7 bases agree with TRBD1. The germline V gene encodes CDR1 SGHRS and CDR2 YFSETQ. The CDR3 is made up of 14 amino acids. The J segment lost 6 bases and the V segment lost 4 bases, leaving 9 bases of the junction unmatched. The CDR3 nucleotides are TGCGCCAGCAGCCCGGACAGGAATCGCAATGGCTACACCTTC. Its translation: CASSPDRNRNGYTF.

This sequence joins TRBV7-9 and TRBJ2-7; 8 bases match TRBD1. There are 15 residues in the CDR3. J gave up 4 bases and V 5 bases, and 10 bases lay outside the gene matches. From germline, CDR1 is SEHNR and CDR2 FQNEAQ (reference sequence). The CDR3 is CASSPGTGGGYEQYF. DNA for the CDR3: TGTGCCAGCAGCCCCGGGACAGGAGGTGGTTACGAGCAGTACTTC.

The chain carries TRBV19 and TRBJ2-1; 13 positions match TRBD2. With 1 base clipped from V and 7 bases from J, the junction kept 1 base outside the gene matches. The CDR3 sequence is 15 residues long. Per the germline V gene, CDR1 is LNHDA and CDR2 is SQIVND (reference sequence). The CDR3 loop is CASSIVLAGGNEQFF. The CDR3 bases are TGTGCCAGTAGTATAGTACTAGCGGGGGGGAATGAGCAGTTCTTC.

The chain joins TRBV10-2 to TRBJ1-2; 8 nucleotides align to TRBD1. From germline, CDR1 is WSHSY and CDR2 SAAADI. The trim removed 2 bases at V and 3 bases at J, leaving 8 bases unmatched. The CDR3 contains 16 residues. DNA of the CDR3: TGCGCCAGCAGTGAGACCGGGACAGGAGAGTACTATGGCTACACCTTC. Translation: CASSETGTGEYYGYTF.

V is TRBV29-1 and J is TRBJ2-7, with 7 bases identical to TRBD1. The CDR3 totals 13 residues. Germline-derived CDR1 and CDR2 are SQVTM and ANQGSEA. Losses at the gene ends were 7 bases for V and 4 bases for J; bases not matched to a gene: 10. The CDR3 DNA reads TGCAGCGCCGGGACAGCGCAGGATTACGAGCAGTACTTC. The encoded protein is CSAGTAQDYEQYF.